This is a list of T cell receptor beta chains from one sample in a study of cytomegalovirus exposure and HLA in healthy donors. Generated by immunoSEQ multiplex PCR, the TCRdb table keeps only in-frame clones and is missing some. The data hold about 160,000 clones, with roughly 70% observed a single time. Sequenced sample: PBMCs. These receptors were obtained from a woman younger than 45 in good health and CMV-seronegative. Each CDR3 is given with its conserved first and last residue. The order of the fields is CDR3 DNA, CDR3 protein, V gene, J gene, D gene, clone size. The D gene is left open where the match is weak. Clone size is not always given. Where it is, it says once, few, many or a class for expanded clones.

DNA: TGCGCCAGCAGCCAAGTTTTACAGGGGGCAAATTCACCCCTCCACTTT; CDR3: CASSQVLQGANSPLHF; V: TRBV4-3; J: TRBJ1-6; D: TRBD1; size: .
DNA: TGTGCCAGTAGTATCTTCCTCTTTGGAGACACCATATATTTT; CDR3: CASSIFLFGDTIYF; V: TRBV19; J: TRBJ1-3; D: .; size: few
DNA: TGTGCCAGCAGACCCGGGAACGGAGATACGCAGTATTTT; CDR3: CASRPGNGDTQYF; V: TRBV7-3; J: TRBJ2-3; D: .; size: once
DNA: TGTGCCAGCAGCGACGGGACTCCAATTACCGAGCAGTACTTC; CDR3: CASSDGTPITEQYF; V: TRBV7-8; J: TRBJ2-7; D: .; size: .
DNA: TGTGCCAGCAGCGGCCGGGACAGGGGAGGATCTGGGGCCAACGTCCTGACTTTC; CDR3: CASSGRDRGGSGANVLTF; V: TRBV9; J: TRBJ2-6; D: TRBD1; size: .
DNA: TGTGCCACCAGCAGAGGCGGCGAGCAGTACTTC; CDR3: CATSRGGEQYF; V: TRBV15; J: TRBJ2-7; D: .; size: .
DNA: TGTGCCAGCAGTGAAGGGGTGACAGGGATTTATAGCAATCAGCCCCAGCATTTT; CDR3: CASSEGVTGIYSNQPQHF; V: TRBV6-1; J: TRBJ1-5; D: TRBD1; size: .
DNA: TGTGCCAGCAGCCAGACTAGATTGTTGATCTTC; CDR3: CASSQTRLLIF; V: TRBV2; J: TRBJ2-1; D: .; size: .
DNA: TGTGCCAGCAGACGCCGCACAGGGGTCTACGAGCAGTACTTC; CDR3: CASRRRTGVYEQYF; V: TRBV6-6; J: TRBJ2-7; D: TRBD1; size: few
DNA: TGTTCCAGCAGCTGGTTAGCGGGACCGACCCCTTTTCAGCAGTACTTC; CDR3: CSSSWLAGPTPFQQYF; V: TRBV7-9; J: TRBJ2-7; D: TRBD2; size: .
DNA: TGTGCCATCAGTGAGTCGGCAGGGGACACTGAAGCTTTCTTT; CDR3: CAISESAGDTEAFF; V: TRBV10-3; J: TRBJ1-1; D: .; size: .
DNA: TGTGCCAGCGTAAGACAGGGTAACTCCTACAATGAGCAGTTCTTC; CDR3: CASVRQGNSYNEQFF; V: TRBV2; J: TRBJ2-1; D: TRBD1; size: few
DNA: TGTGCCAGCAGTGATGACAGGGGGCGCGAAAAACTGTTTTTT; CDR3: CASSDDRGREKLFF; V: TRBV2; J: TRBJ1-4; D: TRBD1; size: .
DNA: TGTGCCAGTAGTATAGGTGCAGTTTACAATGAGCAGTTCTTC; CDR3: CASSIGAVYNEQFF; V: TRBV19; J: TRBJ2-1; D: .; size: .
DNA: TGTGCCAGCAGCCCCGGGACAGGGGCTACGAATGAGCAGTTCTTC; CDR3: CASSPGTGATNEQFF; V: TRBV7-7; J: TRBJ2-1; D: TRBD1; size: .
DNA: TGTGCCAGCCTATCGCTACGGGGTTCTGGGGCCAACGTCCTGACTTTC; CDR3: CASLSLRGSGANVLTF; V: TRBV2; J: TRBJ2-6; D: .; size: .
DNA: TGTGCCAGCAGCATCGGGGGGGGCCTCCGGGATACGCAGTATTTT; CDR3: CASSIGGGLRDTQYF; V: TRBV4-2; J: TRBJ2-3; D: TRBD2; size: .
DNA: TGTGCCAGCATGGGTCTTGGACTCCATTACAATGAGCAGTTCTTC; CDR3: CASMGLGLHYNEQFF; V: TRBV6-6; J: TRBJ2-1; D: .; size: .
DNA: TGCGCCAGCAGCTTCAGGGACAGGGGGTACGAGCAGTACTTC; CDR3: CASSFRDRGYEQYF; V: TRBV5-1; J: TRBJ2-7; D: TRBD1; size: once
DNA: TGTGCCAGCAGCCCCTCTACAGGGCTCTTATTCCACTTT; CDR3: CASSPSTGLLFHF; V: TRBV2; J: TRBJ1-6; D: .; size: .
DNA: TGTGCCTGGAGCGTACTCCCTTTTAGTCAGCCCCAGCATTTT; CDR3: CAWSVLPFSQPQHF; V: TRBV30; J: TRBJ1-5; D: .; size: .
DNA: TGTGCCAGCTCACCAACCCCGGTTCGCTACAATGAGCAGTTCTTC; CDR3: CASSPTPVRYNEQFF; V: TRBV18; J: TRBJ2-1; D: .; size: .
DNA: TGTGCCTGGACCTCCTCCCGGGACAGGGAGAGGTACGAGCAGTACTTC; CDR3: CAWTSSRDRERYEQYF; V: TRBV30; J: TRBJ2-7; D: TRBD1; size: .
DNA: TGTGCCAGCAGCCCTAGAGGGAACAGGGGGAGCACTGAAGCTTTCTTT; CDR3: CASSPRGNRGSTEAFF; V: TRBV7-2; J: TRBJ1-1; D: TRBD1; size: .
DNA: TGTGCCTGGAGACCCGCGGCGTGGGAGCAGTACTTC; CDR3: CAWRPAAWEQYF; V: TRBV30; J: TRBJ2-7; D: .; size: .
DNA: TGTGCCAGCAGTTCCCTAGCGGGAGTTGTAGGGGAGCAGTACTTC; CDR3: CASSSLAGVVGEQYF; V: TRBV6-5; J: TRBJ2-7; D: TRBD2; size: few
DNA: TGTGCCAGCAGTTTAGGACTAGCGGGGGAGCAGTACTTC; CDR3: CASSLGLAGEQYF; V: TRBV28; J: TRBJ2-5; D: TRBD2; size: .
DNA: TGTGCCAGCTCACCTCCTCCGGGACAGAGACATTTGAACACTGAAGCTTTCTTT; CDR3: CASSPPPGQRHLNTEAFF; V: TRBV18; J: TRBJ1-1; D: TRBD1; size: .
DNA: TGTGCCAGCAGCGGGGACTTCTCTGGAAACACCATATATTTT; CDR3: CASSGDFSGNTIYF; V: TRBV9; J: TRBJ1-3; D: .; size: .
DNA: TGTGCCAGCAGTTTACTGAACGGACACTACAATGAGCAGTTCTTC; CDR3: CASSLLNGHYNEQFF; V: TRBV27; J: TRBJ2-1; D: .; size: .
DNA: TGTGCCAGCAGTCCCCTACAGACAGCCAGAGAGACCCAGTACTTC; CDR3: CASSPLQTARETQYF; V: TRBV7-8; J: TRBJ2-5; D: .; size: .
DNA: TGCGCCAGCAGTGAGACAGGGGCGTCCTACGAGCAGTACTTC; CDR3: CASSETGASYEQYF; V: TRBV10-2; J: TRBJ2-7; D: TRBD1; size: .
DNA: TGTGCCAGTAGTCGCTCCGGGGTTGATGAGCAGTTCTTC; CDR3: CASSRSGVDEQFF; V: TRBV19; J: TRBJ2-1; D: .; size: .
DNA: TGCAGCGTTGGGCTAGCGGGGACCCAGCAGTTCTTC; CDR3: CSVGLAGTQQFF; V: TRBV29-1; J: TRBJ2-1; D: TRBD2; size: few
DNA: TGTGCCAGCAGTTACTCGTATGATAGCGGTGAGCAGTTCTTC; CDR3: CASSYSYDSGEQFF; V: TRBV6-5; J: TRBJ2-1; D: .; size: once
DNA: TGTGCCAGCAGTTATGGGGGCACGAGCGGCTACACCTTC; CDR3: CASSYGGTSGYTF; V: TRBV6-5; J: TRBJ1-2; D: .; size: .
DNA: TGTGCCAGCAGCTTAGTTCTATCCCTTACAGATACGCAGTATTTT; CDR3: CASSLVLSLTDTQYF; V: TRBV7-2; J: TRBJ2-3; D: .; size: .
DNA: TGTGCCACCAGCAGAGACCCAGGGGGCACCCACGAGCAGTACTTC; CDR3: CATSRDPGGTHEQYF; V: TRBV15; J: TRBJ2-7; D: TRBD1; size: .
DNA: TGTGCCAGCAGCCCGACAGGGTATGGCTACACCTTC; CDR3: CASSPTGYGYTF; V: TRBV7-9; J: TRBJ1-2; D: TRBD1; size: .
DNA: TGCGCCAGCAGCCTGGGAGGAAGCCCGAGCTCCTATAATTCACCCCTCCACTTT; CDR3: CASSLGGSPSSYNSPLHF; V: TRBV4-3; J: TRBJ1-6; D: .; size: .